This T cell receptor beta chain stems from a study (dated by TCRdb to the mid-2010s). Cut back by 1 base and 0 bases, the V and J ends lie 12 bases apart. CDR1 and CDR2, per the germline V gene, are SGDLS and YYNGEE. From the cysteine through the phenylalanine, the CDR3 covers 16 amino acids. The sequence is cut down to CDR3 DNA, 48 bases in frame from base 1. This clonotype was seen a few times. Its antigen specificity is not known. No qualities accompany the bases; no much larger clone lies one base away. Library preparation used RT-PCR. Sequencing instrument: Illumina MiSeq. TCRdb passed the public sequencing reads through fastp at Q25 and MiXCR, retaining productive beta sequences. Records with the same CDR3 protein are collapsed into one entry carrying the most frequent genes and DNA. The sample data list about 700,000 distinct CDR3 sequences, and 12% to 15% of these were observed just once. 3% to 4.5% of the sample belongs to the ten largest clones.

The chain uses TRBV9 and TRBJ2-3; no D gene can be assigned with confidence. This TCR was recovered from a female donor in good health, serving as a healthy control. The sequencing sample was made of memory CD4+ T cells from blood. The CDR3: CASSVPKASSTDTQYF. The DNA reads TGTGCCAGCAGCGTACCGAAGGCTTCTAGCACAGATACGCAGTATTTT.